What follows are 27 T cell receptor beta chains derived from one specimen sequenced in a study of Ad26.COV2.S vaccination and SARS-CoV-2 variants. TCRdb's table, derived via immunoSEQ multiplex PCR, lists solely in-frame clones and lacks some. The sample contains about 680,000 clones, more than 80% of which appear only once. Regarding treatment: 15 to 20 received Ad26.COV2.S at low or high dose, single or two shots; about five received placebo; per-sample allocation not given. Samples were taken on day 63 after the first vaccine or placebo injection. This specimen was peripheral blood, taken in a trial of Ad26.COV2.S vaccine versus placebo. These receptors were obtained from a person aged 18 to 65 who received the Ad26.COV2.S COVID-19 vaccine or a placebo.

The rearrangement uses TRBV24-1 and TRBJ1-5; D uncertain. Trimming shortened V by 6 bases and J by 2 bases, and 7 bases separated the two germline ends. The germline V gene encodes CDR1 KGHDR and CDR2 SFDVKD. The CDR3 contains 13 residues. For the CDR3, the DNA is TGTGCCACCAGTAGGGAAGGCAATCAGCCCCAGCATTTT. Encoded protein: CATSREGNQPQHF.

A single count supports this clone. The chain links TRBV10-3 to TRBJ2-3; 15 positions match TRBD2. Looked up from germline, CDR1 is ENHRY and CDR2 is SYGVKD. This CDR3 has 19 amino acids. V was pared by 5 bases and J by 4 bases, with 13 bases of the junction left unmatched. CDR3 sequence reads: CAISSGLAGGPGFADTQYF. CDR3 sequence (DNA): TGTGCCATCAGTTCCGGACTAGCGGGAGGGCCGGGTTTCGCAGATACGCAGTATTTT.

The V call is TRBV7-8, the J call TRBJ2-1; D unclear. Germline values: CDR1 SGHVS, CDR2 FQNEAQ. CDR3 length: 15 amino acids. V lost 2 bases, J lost 1 base, and 9 bases lay in between. The CDR3 loop reads CASSLRDGSYNEQFF. CDR3 DNA sequence: TGTGCCAGCAGCTTAAGGGATGGGTCCTACAATGAGCAGTTCTTC.

The chain has TRBV6-2 or TRBV6-3 and TRBJ1-6, with D tentatively TRBD1 (5 bases). The length of the CDR3 is 16 residues. The germline CDR1 and CDR2 sequences are MNHEY and SVGEGT. The germline V and J ends were trimmed by 4 bases and 7 bases, with 17 bases remaining between them. CDR3 nucleotide sequence: TGTGCCAGCAGTTTCCGGGACTCTGGGTCGAATTCACCCCTCCACTTT. Encoded protein: CASSFRDSGSNSPLHF.

The chain recombines TRBV7-2 with TRBJ2-1; 8 nucleotides align to TRBD2. The CDR3 covers 15 residues. With V trimmed by 1 base and J by 2 bases, 1 base remained unmatched. The germline V gene has CDR1 SGHTA and CDR2 FQGNSA. CDR3 nucleotide sequence: TGTGCCAGCAGCTTAGTAGCGGGGCCCTACAATGAGCAGTTCTTC. It translates to CASSLVAGPYNEQFF. Based on the CDR3 plus reference TRBV7-2 and TRBJ2-1, the full variable domain is GAGVSQSPSNKVTEKGKDVELRCDPISGHTALYWYRQSLGQGLEFLIYFQGNSAPDKSGLPSDRFSAERTGGSVSTLTIQRTQQEDSAVYLCASSLVAGPYNEQFFGPGTRLTVL.

The chain carries TRBV10-2 and TRBJ2-1; D is possibly TRBD2 (6 bases). This CDR3 contains 14 residues. The germline V gene has CDR1 WSHSY and CDR2 SAAADI. V was trimmed by 4 bases and J by 4 bases, leaving 11 bases between them. CDR3 sequence reads: CASSGLVTYNEQFF. The DNA of the CDR3 is TGCGCCAGCAGTGGACTAGTGACATACAATGAGCAGTTCTTC.

The J gene is TRBJ1-4, the V gene TRBV2; TRBD1 is a possible D gene (5 bases). This CDR3 has 14 residues. Germline values: CDR1 SNHLY, CDR2 FYNNEI. Trimming cost V 4 bases and J 11 bases, with 17 bases left between them. The CDR3 region has the DNA TGTGCCAGCAGTGCGAACGGTTTTGAGGGGAAACTGTTTTTT. Translating gives CASSANGFEGKLFF.

The DNA of the CDR3 is TGTGCCAGCAGCCAACAGCCGCAGCACACAGATACGCAGTATTTT. It specifies CASSQQPQHTDTQYF. The rearrangement joins TRBV3-1 (or the pseudogene TRBV3-2) to TRBJ2-3; D is unresolved. The germline gives CDR1 LGHDT, CDR2 YNNKEL (reference sequence). The CDR3 extends over 15 amino acids. V was pared by 2 bases and J by 2 bases, with 11 bases between.

The chain joins TRBV28 to TRBJ1-2; perhaps TRBD1 as D (6 bases). V was pared by 6 bases and J by 1 base, with 15 bases between. CDR1 and CDR2 (germline): MDHEN, SYDVKM. The CDR3 spans 15 residues. The CDR3 region is CASREGQINNYGYTF. The CDR3 nucleotides are TGTGCCAGCAGAGAAGGACAGATAAATAACTATGGCTACACCTTC.

This sequence joins TRBV6-6 and TRBJ2-2, with 9 bases matching TRBD1. Germline CDR1 reads MNHNY; CDR2 reads SVGAGI (reference sequence). Trimming removed 7 bases from V and 2 bases from J; junction bases left unmatched: 5. There are 15 residues in the CDR3. In nucleotides, the CDR3 is TGTGCCAGCACAAAGGGACAGGGAAACACCGGGGAGCTGTTTTTT. It specifies CASTKGQGNTGELFF.

The chain employs TRBV5-1 and TRBJ1-2; 7 bases line up with TRBD1. Per germline, CDR1 SGHRS and CDR2 YFSETQ. V gave up 0 bases and J gave up 4 bases; unmatched junction bases: 6. The CDR3 contains 15 residues. Here the CDR3 DNA reads TGCGCCAGCAGCTTGGTAGGGGGCGAGGGCTATGGCTACACCTTC. This gives the protein CASSLVGGEGYGYTF. The full variable domain, completed using reference TRBV5-1 and TRBJ1-2, is KAGVTQTPRYLIKTRGQQVTLSCSPISGHRSVSWYQQTPGQGLQFLFEYFSETQRNKGNFPGRFSGRQFSNSRSEMNVSTLELGDSALYLCASSLVGGEGYGYTFGSGTRLTVV.

This chain joins TRBV4-1 and TRBJ2-7, with a weak D call TRBD2 (6 bases). Germline lookup yields CDR1 MGHRA and CDR2 YSYEKL. The V end lost 4 bases, the J end lost 7 bases, and 20 bases lay between the germline ends. This CDR3 has 15 residues. This CDR3 is CASSPDGGFGREQYF. CDR3 DNA sequence: TGCGCCAGCAGCCCGGACGGGGGTTTCGGAAGAGAGCAGTACTTC.

This sequence joins TRBV5-1 and TRBJ2-4; TRBD1 matches at 7 bases. The CDR3 sequence is 14 residues long. J lost 5 bases, V lost 4 bases, and 6 bases had no gene match. The V gene's germline CDR1 is SGHRS and CDR2 YFSETQ. The CDR3 is CASSPDRVENIQYF. As DNA, the CDR3 is TGCGCCAGCAGCCCCGACAGGGTCGAAAACATTCAGTACTTC.

The DNA of the CDR3 is TGTGCCAGTAGTATGGCCAGAGATCAGCCCCAGCATTTT. The encoded protein is CASSMARDQPQHF. The chain joins TRBV19 to TRBJ1-5; D remains ambiguous. Germline V gene lookup returns CDR1 LNHDA and CDR2 SQIVND (reference sequence). Trimming pared 3 bases from V and 5 bases from J, leaving 8 bases between. CDR3 length: 13 residues.

The chain couples TRBV5-1 to TRBJ2-3; TRBD2 agrees at 7 bases. The CDR3 has 15 residues. The V and J ends lost 4 bases and 3 bases, in that order; junction bases with no gene match: 8. Germline loops: CDR1 SGHRS, CDR2 YFSETQ. CDR3 sequence: CASSIGLGRTDTQYF. Here the CDR3 DNA reads TGCGCCAGCAGCATAGGACTAGGGAGGACAGATACGCAGTATTTT.

This clone was seen a handful of times. V is TRBV24-1 and J is TRBJ2-7; D possibly corresponds to TRBD1 (6 bases). Trimming pared 11 bases from V and 3 bases from J, leaving 13 bases between. Germline values: CDR1 KGHDR, CDR2 SFDVKD. This CDR3 has 12 residues. CDR3 in DNA: TGTGCCATCGGACAGACAGACTACGAGCAGTACTTC. This encodes CAIGQTDYEQYF.

This chain uses TRBV28 with TRBJ2-3; TRBD2 matches 11 bases. The V gene end was trimmed by 5 bases and the J gene end by 4 bases; junction bases not matched to a gene: 2. The CDR3 has 14 residues. CDR1 is MDHEN, CDR2 SYDVKM, per germline. This CDR3 is CASSPLAGADTQYF. The CDR3 coding sequence is TGTGCCAGCAGTCCACTAGCGGGGGCAGATACGCAGTATTTT. Supplemented by reference TRBV28 and TRBJ2-3, the full variable domain reads DVKVTQSSRYLVKRTGEKVFLECVQDMDHENMFWYRQDPGLGLRLIYFSYDVKMKEKGDIPEGYSVSREKKERFSLILESASTNQTSMYLCASSPLAGADTQYFGPGTRLTVL.

This sequence joins TRBV5-1 and TRBJ2-2; a weak D match, TRBD2 (6 bases). V shed 3 bases and J shed 4 bases, with 16 bases lying between them. CDR1 and CDR2 from the germline V gene are SGHRS and YFSETQ. This CDR3 is 16 amino acids long. The chain's CDR3 is CASSWTHAGGTGELFF. DNA for the CDR3: TGCGCCAGCAGCTGGACGCACGCCGGGGGCACCGGGGAGCTGTTTTTT.

The chain has TRBV2 and TRBJ1-2; D is unclear. This CDR3 is built from 12 residues. Looked up from germline, CDR1 is SNHLY and CDR2 is FYNNEI. V was pared by 10 bases and J by 4 bases, with 13 bases between. Written as DNA, the CDR3 is TGTGCCACCTCGGGCAGTAGCTATGGCTACACCTTC. Its protein is CATSGSSYGYTF.

The V gene is TRBV5-1, the J gene TRBJ2-7; 12 bases agree with TRBD2. The length of the CDR3 is 18 residues. CDR1 is SGHRS and CDR2 is YFSETQ in the germline V gene. With V trimmed by 6 bases and J by 5 bases, 18 bases remained unmatched. The DNA for the CDR3 is TGCGCCAGCACCCAATCTCTAGCGGGAGGGGCCCCTCAGGACGAGCAGTACTTC. Its protein product is CASTQSLAGGAPQDEQYF.

The V and J genes are TRBV18 and TRBJ2-7; no definite D call. The CDR3 is made up of 13 amino acids. V was cut by 0 bases and J by 6 bases, with 9 bases left in between. Germline V CDR1 and CDR2: KGHSH, LQKENI. The CDR3 protein is CASSPPGIVEQYF. In DNA, the CDR3 is TGTGCCAGCTCACCACCTGGCATCGTCGAGCAGTACTTC.

This clone appeared a few times. The chain is built from TRBV12-3 or TRBV12-4 and TRBJ2-2; TRBD1 is a possible D gene (6 bases). V was shortened by 11 bases and J by 4 bases, with 8 bases between the two germline ends. CDR3 length: 11 amino acids. The chain's CDR3 is CAVGGTGELFF. DNA of the CDR3: TGTGCCGTAGGGGGCACCGGGGAGCTGTTTTTT.

The sample holds one count of this clone. V usage is TRBV6-5 and J usage is TRBJ1-1; D gene ambiguous. V lost 9 bases to trimming and J lost 3 bases, with 8 bases between them. Germline CDR1 and CDR2: MNHEY and SVGAGI. This CDR3 is built from 11 residues. The CDR3 here is CARGWDTEAFF. The DNA of the CDR3 is TGTGCCAGGGGGTGGGACACTGAAGCTTTCTTT.

This rearrangement joins TRBV14 to TRBJ2-7; tentative D call: TRBD1 (5 bases). Germline CDR1 is SGHDN and CDR2 is FVKESK. V shed 1 base and J shed 3 bases, with 22 bases lying between them. The CDR3 runs 18 residues. In nucleotides, the CDR3 is TGTGCCAGCAGCCAAGCCCCCACCTGGGGCAGCTCCCTCTACGAGCAGTACTTC. Its protein is CASSQAPTWGSSLYEQYF.

A few counts support this clone. The chain couples TRBV21-1 to TRBJ2-3. TRBV21-1 is a pseudogene segment. The CDR3 contains 16 residues. CDR3 sequence (DNA): TGTGCCAGCAGCAAATCCGTGAGGGGAAACACAGATACGCAGTATTTT. As protein: CASSKSVRGNTDTQYF.

The V gene is TRBV29-1, the J gene TRBJ2-7; TRBD1 might be the D (5 bases). CDR1 is SQVTM and CDR2 is ANQGSEA in the germline V gene. CDR3 length: 13 residues. Trimming took 4 bases from V and 2 from J, leaving 12 bases between them. CDR3 bases: TGCAGCGTTGGAACAGGTCTGACCTACGAGCAGTACTTC. Protein sequence: CSVGTGLTYEQYF.

The chain recombines TRBV9 with TRBJ2-7, with unresolved D. CDR1 is SGDLS and CDR2 is YYNGEE in the germline V gene. This CDR3 is built from 14 residues. Trimming pared 2 bases from V and 0 bases from J, leaving 9 bases between. The CDR3: CASSVADRSYEQYF. CDR3 bases: TGTGCCAGCAGCGTGGCAGACCGCTCCTACGAGCAGTACTTC.